The rows below give T cell receptor beta chains drawn from one sample of a study of cytomegalovirus exposure and HLA in healthy donors. Profiled with immunoSEQ multiplex PCR; TCRdb holds only in-frame clones, not every one. Of 150,000 to 200,000 clones listed, 84% are singletons. Sequenced input: PBMCs. Receptor source: a boy between 5 and 17 years old in good health and CMV-seronegative. The conserved cysteine and the conserved F or W are not part of the CDR3 here. The D gene is left open where the match is weak.

D,V,J,CDR3
NA,TRBV6-5,TRBJ1-2,ASSYLWGDSNYGYT
NA,TRBV25-1,TRBJ1-2,ASSESGGYT
NA,TRBV19,TRBJ1-1,ASRSTGLPEAF
NA,TRBV30,TRBJ2-3,AWNWGGPSLTDTQY
NA,TRBV11-1,TRBJ2-7,ASRAGSGYEQY
TRBD1,TRBV7-6,TRBJ1-2,ASSTHSGTGVQGYT
TRBD2,TRBV14,TRBJ2-1,ASSQEKLAGGPNEQF
NA,TRBV7-2,TRBJ1-4,ASSQRTDLGEKLF
NA,TRBV19,TRBJ1-1,ASSISRSMNTEAF
TRBD1,TRBV18,TRBJ2-7,ASSPNRQGQIEQY
NA,TRBV19,TRBJ1-1,ASSLAGGNTEAF
NA,TRBV30,TRBJ2-7,AWSGVGQGLYEQY
TRBD1,TRBV9,TRBJ1-2,ASSVGGQGDGYT